The source of this T cell receptor (beta chain) is a study of Graves' ophthalmopathy and Graves' hyperthyroidism. General study results and limits: This model predicted ophthalmopathy progression (sensitivity around 71%, specificity 72% to 85%).

In germline, CDR1 is SGHRS, CDR2 YFSETQ. This CDR3 is built from 14 residues. Trimming took 4 bases from V and 0 from J, leaving 10 bases between them. This clonotype showed up many times. Its antigen is not known. Scientists amplified the TCR beta CDR3 regions from RNA transcripts. The workflow started with a first-round RT-PCR run with HTBI primers and then moved on to a second-round multiplex PCR. A single record per CDR3 protein comes from TCRdb applying MiXCR to the multiplex PCR reads. Of some 410,000 distinct CDR3 sequences listed, around 20% are singletons. The chain links TRBV5-1 to TRBJ1-1; D is possibly TRBD1 (6 bases). The sequenced sample consisted of peripheral blood. The sequence was obtained from a woman aged 18-29 years with stable Graves' hyperthyroidism. The CDR3 region has the DNA TGCGCCAGCAGCCTGAGACAGGTGAACACTGAAGCTTTCTTT. Its translation is CASSLRQVNTEAFF.